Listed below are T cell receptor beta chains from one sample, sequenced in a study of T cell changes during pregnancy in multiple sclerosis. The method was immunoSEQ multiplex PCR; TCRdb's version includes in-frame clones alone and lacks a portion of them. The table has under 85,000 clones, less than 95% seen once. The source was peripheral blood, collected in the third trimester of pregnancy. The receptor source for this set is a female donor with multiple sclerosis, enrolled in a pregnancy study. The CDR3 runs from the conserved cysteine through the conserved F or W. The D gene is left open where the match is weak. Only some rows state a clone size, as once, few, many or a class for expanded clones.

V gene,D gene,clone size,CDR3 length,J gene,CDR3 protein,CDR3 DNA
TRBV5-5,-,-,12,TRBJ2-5,CASSPNTETQYF,TGTGCCAGCAGCCCAAACACGGAGACCCAGTACTTC
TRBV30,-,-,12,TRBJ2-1,CAGATSYNEQFF,TGTGCCGGGGCGACTTCTTACAATGAGCAGTTCTTC
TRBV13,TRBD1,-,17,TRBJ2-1,CASSLRPKTGLGGEQFF,TGTGCCAGCAGCTTACGCCCTAAGACAGGGCTTGGGGGTGAGCAGTTCTTC
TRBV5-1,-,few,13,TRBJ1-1,CASSGRQNTEAFF,TGCGCCAGCAGCGGAAGACAGAACACTGAAGCTTTCTTT
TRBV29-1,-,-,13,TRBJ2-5,CSVVVRVPGTQYF,TGCAGCGTTGTTGTCCGGGTGCCCGGGACCCAGTACTTC
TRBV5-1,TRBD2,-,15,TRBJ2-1,CASEGGTSGSGEQFF,TGCGCCAGCGAGGGGGGGACTAGCGGGAGTGGAGAGCAGTTCTTC
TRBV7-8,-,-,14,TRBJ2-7,CASTIRSSNHEQYF,TGTGCCAGCACCATCCGTTCGAGTAACCACGAGCAGTACTTC
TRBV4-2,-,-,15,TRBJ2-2,CASSQEQTRSGELFF,TGTGCCAGCAGCCAAGAGCAGACTAGATCGGGGGAGCTGTTTTTT
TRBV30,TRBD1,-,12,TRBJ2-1,CAWNGQGDEQFF,TGTGCCTGGAACGGACAGGGCGATGAGCAGTTCTTC
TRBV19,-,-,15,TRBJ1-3,CASRDHQGTGNTIYF,TGTGCCAGTAGGGATCACCAGGGTACCGGAAACACCATATATTTT